This T cell receptor (beta chain) was recorded in a study of T cell responses to AZD1222 COVID-19 vaccine (dated by TCRdb to about 2021). At the level of the whole study: TCR sequencing covered some 250 trial participants: 200 to 220 given two doses of AZD1222 and about 26 given two doses of MenACWY control vaccine. Enrollment into the trials was organized by age into subgroups of 18-55, 56-69 and 70-plus years, and those subgroups contained roughly 150, 30 and 60 TCR-sequenced participants, respectively. What the authors observed across the whole study: Spike-specific TCR breadth and depth rose significantly after two AZD1222 doses compared with day 0 and with MenACWY recipients. No day 14 peak-response samples were available, so repertoires were characterized only after the peak T cell response. Participants were mostly white British, with more females than males. The authors suggested clonal diversity may have been underestimated. Nearly half of unique spike-specific TCRs reportedly recognized epitopes outside regions mutated in the B.1.351 and B.1.1.7 variants. The whole spike protein was spanned by vaccine-associated CD4 TCRs, and dominant responses were seen in regions 160-218 and 743-854. The 56-69-year group was small, and its depth increase did not reach significance, likely because of low power. Conclusions about previously exposed vaccinees are limited, since just five or six AZD1222 recipients were seropositive for SARS-CoV-2 at baseline.

This sample's time point label indicates: about 28 days (+/-7) after the second vaccine dose. The treatment or condition label here, explained by the study, means: meningococcal conjugate vaccine given as trial control. The vaccinee samples were drawn from two UK trials, COV001 and COV002, one of which was a single-blind randomized controlled phase 2/3 trial testing AZD1222 (ChAdOx1 nCoV-19) in healthy adults. For TCRbeta chain sequencing, PBMC samples were collected from trial participants at day 0 and at day 28 after the second dose. The CDR3 regions of human TCRbeta chains were analyzed by immunosequencing. The authors' analysis ran thus. TCRs in the repertoires were matched against a reference library of SARS-CoV-2-specific TCRs that had been generated with the MIRA antigen-specificity platform. Breadth meant the fraction of unique TCRs that were SARS-CoV-2-associated, whereas depth meant the fraction of total T cells that were SARS-CoV-2-associated. Using the MIRA data, each spike-specific TCR was mapped to the spike region that the TCR reacts to and placed in a CD4 or CD8 class. Log10-transformed breadth and depth values were compared by one-way ANOVA with Sidak's multiple comparisons tests. TCRdb retrieved this table from immuneACCESS and kept in-frame rearrangements only. Not all clones are present; in checked studies, unresolved V genes account for under half, and no reason is known for the remainder. V and J calls and clone size are as listed in that table; D and trimming were resolved from the DNA. The sample table contains 130,000 to 150,000 clones; only one count was recorded for 88% of them. The ten largest clonotypes hold roughly 5.2% of the sample.

About this clone itself: The antigen it binds to is not known. One base away there is no much larger clone; base qualities are not given.

CDR1 SGHRS and CDR2 YFSETQ were looked up in the germline V gene. The trim is 0 bases for V and 2 bases for J, with a gap of 5 bases between the germline ends. The CDR3 has 13 amino acids, counting the end cysteine and phenylalanine. The sequence is cut down to CDR3 DNA, 39 bases in frame from base 1. This sequence uses TRBV5-1 and TRBJ1-2, with the D gene not clear enough to name. This TCR derives from an adult who received the MenACWY meningococcal vaccine as a control. Sequences were derived from peripheral blood, sampled 28 days after the second dose of the MenACWY control vaccine. The sequence in DNA is TGCGCCAGCAGCTTGGATAGGAACTATGGCTACACCTTC. The translation is CASSLDRNYGYTF.